This T cell receptor (beta chain) emerged from a study of cytomegalovirus exposure and HLA in healthy donors. Study-wide results and limits: Serostatus for CMV was the only available immune exposure information. Later analysis revealed greater clonal expansion in HLA-associated TCR beta chains than in equally common others. Across donors, most TCRs were seen rarely, yet some public ones were widespread. In a later analysis, a missense DCLRE1C variant was linked to TCR beta V- and J-gene trimming.

The study ran its PCR with 60 Vbeta and 13 Jbeta primers. The data were produced by immunoSEQ multiplex PCR, yet TCRdb's version contains in-frame clones alone and is incomplete. The table has about 130,000 clones, roughly three quarters seen once. This clone has just one count. Its antigen is unidentified. The receptor was isolated from a man under 40 in good health and CMV-seropositive. Sequencing was done on a sample of PBMCs.

The CDR3 is CAWSRTSGINNEQFF. CDR3 DNA sequence: TGTGCCTGGAGTAGGACTAGCGGGATTAACAATGAGCAGTTCTTC. The chain links TRBV30 to TRBJ2-1; TRBD2 aligns across 12 bases. Germline CDR1 and CDR2: GTSNPN and SVGIG (reference sequence). The CDR3 loop spans 15 amino acids. The V gene end was trimmed by 2 bases and the J gene end by 5 bases; junction bases not matched to a gene: 4.